This T cell receptor (beta chain) derives from a study of blood T cells in healthy people across ages. With a J-beta primer mix and a sample-barcoded 5' primer, a second PCR ran about 6 to 11 cycles. Via MiXCR, TCRdb re-called the 5' RACE reads, giving one row per CDR3 protein. Among about 810,000 distinct CDR3 sequences listed, under 40% were seen once. Every donor gave roughly 9.2 milliliters of peripheral blood. This clonotype was observed a handful of times. V gave up 3 bases and J gave up 8 bases; unmatched junction bases: 21. CDR3 size: 20 residues. The germline gives CDR1 SGHRS, CDR2 YFSETQ. Sequencing used blood. The rearrangement links TRBV5-1 to TRBJ2-1; 12 bases align to TRBD2. The source is a man aged 18 to 29 in good health. CDR3 nucleotide sequence: TGCGCCAGCAGCTCGGGACTAGCGGGTCGTACTCCCCGGAAAGACGATGAGCAGTTCTTC. This codes for CASSSGLAGRTPRKDDEQFF.